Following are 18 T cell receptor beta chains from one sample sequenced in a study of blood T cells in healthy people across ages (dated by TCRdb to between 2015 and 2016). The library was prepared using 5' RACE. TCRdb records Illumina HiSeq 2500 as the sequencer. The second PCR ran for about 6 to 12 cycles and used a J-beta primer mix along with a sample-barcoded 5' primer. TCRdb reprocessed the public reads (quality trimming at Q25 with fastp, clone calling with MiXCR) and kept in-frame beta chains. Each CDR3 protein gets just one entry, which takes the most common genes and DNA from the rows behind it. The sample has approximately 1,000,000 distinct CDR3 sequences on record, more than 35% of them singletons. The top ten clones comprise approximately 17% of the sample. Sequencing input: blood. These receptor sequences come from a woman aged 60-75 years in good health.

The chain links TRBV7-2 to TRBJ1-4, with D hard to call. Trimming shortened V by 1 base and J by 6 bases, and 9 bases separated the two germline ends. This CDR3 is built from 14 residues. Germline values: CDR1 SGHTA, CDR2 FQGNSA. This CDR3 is CASSLVGSYEKLFF. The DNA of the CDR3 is TGTGCCAGCAGCTTAGTGGGGAGCTATGAAAAACTGTTTTTT.

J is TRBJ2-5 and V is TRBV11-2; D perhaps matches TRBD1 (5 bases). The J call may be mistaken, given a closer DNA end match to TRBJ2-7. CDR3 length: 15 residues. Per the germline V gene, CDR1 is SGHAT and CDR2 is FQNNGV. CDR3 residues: CASSVGRTPPYEQYF. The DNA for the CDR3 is TGTGCCAGCAGCGTCGGCCGGACACCACCCTACGAGCAGTACTTC.

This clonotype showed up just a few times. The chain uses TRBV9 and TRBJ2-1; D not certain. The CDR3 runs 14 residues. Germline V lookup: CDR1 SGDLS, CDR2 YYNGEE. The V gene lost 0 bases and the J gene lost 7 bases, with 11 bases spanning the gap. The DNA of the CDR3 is TGTGCCAGCAGCGTAGAGGGTTGGGTGAATGAGCAGTTCTTC. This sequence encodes CASSVEGWVNEQFF.

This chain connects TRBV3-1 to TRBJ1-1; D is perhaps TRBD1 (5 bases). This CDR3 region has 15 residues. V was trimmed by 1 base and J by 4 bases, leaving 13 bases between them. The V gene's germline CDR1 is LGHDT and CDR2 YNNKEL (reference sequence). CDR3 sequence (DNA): TGTGCCAGCAGCCAAGGCCCTACAGGTTCCACTGAAGCTTTCTTT. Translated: CASSQGPTGSTEAFF.

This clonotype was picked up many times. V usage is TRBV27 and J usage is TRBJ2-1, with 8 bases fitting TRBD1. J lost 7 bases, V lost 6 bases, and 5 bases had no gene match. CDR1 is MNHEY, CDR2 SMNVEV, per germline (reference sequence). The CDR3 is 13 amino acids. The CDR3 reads CASSSDRGNEQFF. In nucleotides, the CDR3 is TGTGCCAGCAGCTCCGACAGGGGTAATGAGCAGTTCTTC.

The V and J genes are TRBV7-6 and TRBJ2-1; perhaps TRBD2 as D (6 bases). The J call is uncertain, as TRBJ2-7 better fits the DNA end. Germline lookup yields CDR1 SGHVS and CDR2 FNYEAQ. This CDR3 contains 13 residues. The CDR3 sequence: CASSFGGRNEQYF. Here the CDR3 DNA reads TGTGCCAGCAGCTTCGGAGGGCGGAATGAGCAGTACTTC.

DNA for the CDR3: TGTGCCAGCAGCCCTGGGACTAGCGGGAGATCGGCCTACGAGCAGTACTTC. Protein: CASSPGTSGRSAYEQYF. The chain carries TRBV5-4 and TRBJ2-7, with 14 bases matching TRBD2. Germline loops: CDR1 SGHNT, CDR2 YYREEE (reference sequence). The CDR3 has 17 amino acids. The V segment lost 4 bases and the J segment 2 bases; nucleotides outside the gene matches: 8. Combining the CDR3 with reference TRBV5-4 and TRBJ2-7 gives the whole variable domain ETGVTQSPTHLIKTRGQQVTLRCSSQSGHNTVSWYQQALGQGPQFIFQYYREEENGRGNFPPRFSGLQFPNYSSELNVNALELDDSALYLCASSPGTSGRSAYEQYFGPGTRLTVT.

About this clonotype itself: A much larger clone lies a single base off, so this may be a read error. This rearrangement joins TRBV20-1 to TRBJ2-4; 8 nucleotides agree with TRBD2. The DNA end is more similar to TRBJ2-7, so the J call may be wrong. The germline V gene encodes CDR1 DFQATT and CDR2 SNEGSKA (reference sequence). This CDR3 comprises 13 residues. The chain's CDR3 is CSASGRADHEQYF. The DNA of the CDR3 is TGCAGTGCTAGCGGGAGGGCCGACCACGAGCAGTACTTC.

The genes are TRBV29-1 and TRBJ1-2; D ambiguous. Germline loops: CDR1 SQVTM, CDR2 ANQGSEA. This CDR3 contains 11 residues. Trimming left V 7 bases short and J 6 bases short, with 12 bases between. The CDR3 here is CSGGLGDGYTF. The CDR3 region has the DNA TGCAGCGGTGGGTTGGGCGATGGCTACACCTTC.

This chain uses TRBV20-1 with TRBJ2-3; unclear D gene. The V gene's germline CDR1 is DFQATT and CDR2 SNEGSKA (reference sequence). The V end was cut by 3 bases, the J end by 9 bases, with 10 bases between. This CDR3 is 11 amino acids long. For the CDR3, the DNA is TGCAGTGCTAGCCCTTCTTTGACGCAGTATTTT. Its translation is CSASPSLTQYF.

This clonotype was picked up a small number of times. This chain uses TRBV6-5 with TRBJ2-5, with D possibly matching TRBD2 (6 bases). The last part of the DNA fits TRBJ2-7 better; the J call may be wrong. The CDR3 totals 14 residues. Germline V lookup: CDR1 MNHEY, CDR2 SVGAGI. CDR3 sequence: CASRGTSLSFEQYF. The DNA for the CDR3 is TGTGCCAGCAGGGGGACTTCACTCTCTTTCGAGCAGTACTTC.

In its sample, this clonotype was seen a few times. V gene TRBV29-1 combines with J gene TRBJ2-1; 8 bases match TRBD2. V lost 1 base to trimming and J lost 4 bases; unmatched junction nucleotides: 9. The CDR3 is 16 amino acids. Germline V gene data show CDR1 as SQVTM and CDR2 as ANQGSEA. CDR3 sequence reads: CSVEGTSGGVYNEQFF. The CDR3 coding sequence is TGCAGCGTTGAAGGTACTAGCGGTGGGGTTTACAATGAGCAGTTCTTC.

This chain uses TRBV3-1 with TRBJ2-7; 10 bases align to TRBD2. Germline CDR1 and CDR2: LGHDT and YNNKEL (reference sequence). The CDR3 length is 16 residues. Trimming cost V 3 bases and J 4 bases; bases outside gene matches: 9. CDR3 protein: CASSHHSGRFLYEQYF. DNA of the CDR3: TGTGCCAGCAGCCACCATAGCGGGAGGTTCCTGTACGAGCAGTACTTC.

CDR3 region: CASRNQGAKGGYQPQHF. CDR3 bases: TGTGCCAGCAGGAATCAGGGGGCTAAGGGGGGATATCAGCCCCAGCATTTT. V is TRBV21-1 and J is TRBJ1-5; the table names TRBD1, a call not compared with the DNA. TRBV21-1 is tagged as a pseudogene. The CDR3 has 17 residues.

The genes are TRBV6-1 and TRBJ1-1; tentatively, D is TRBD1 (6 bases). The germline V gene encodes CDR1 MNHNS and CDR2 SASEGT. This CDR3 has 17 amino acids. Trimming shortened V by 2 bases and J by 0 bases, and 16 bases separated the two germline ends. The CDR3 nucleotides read TGTGCCAGCAGTGAAACAACAGGGATCGGGTTGAACACTGAAGCTTTCTTT. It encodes CASSETTGIGLNTEAFF.

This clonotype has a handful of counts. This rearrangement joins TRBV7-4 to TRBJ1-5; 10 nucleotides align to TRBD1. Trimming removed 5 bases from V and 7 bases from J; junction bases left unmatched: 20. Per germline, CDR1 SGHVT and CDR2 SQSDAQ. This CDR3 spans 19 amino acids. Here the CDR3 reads CASSRSRRDRGVRPQPQHF. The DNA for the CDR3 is TGTGCCAGCAGCAGATCGCGCCGGGACAGGGGCGTCAGACCCCAGCCCCAGCATTTT.

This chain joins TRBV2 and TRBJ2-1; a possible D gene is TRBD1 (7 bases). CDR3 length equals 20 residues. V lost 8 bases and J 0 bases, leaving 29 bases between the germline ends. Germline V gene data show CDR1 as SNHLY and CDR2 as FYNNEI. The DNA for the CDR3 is TGTGCCAGCCGACAGGGAAGCGAGTGGGGGGTAATTAGCTCCTACAATGAGCAGTTCTTC. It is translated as CASRQGSEWGVISSYNEQFF.

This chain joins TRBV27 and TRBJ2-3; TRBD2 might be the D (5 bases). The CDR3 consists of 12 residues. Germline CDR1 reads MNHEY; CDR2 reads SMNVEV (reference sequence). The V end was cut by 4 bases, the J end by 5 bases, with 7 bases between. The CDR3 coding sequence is TGTGCCAGCAGTTCCGGGGTAGATACGCAGTATTTT. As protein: CASSSGVDTQYF.